This record concerns one TCR beta chain sequence. Its antigen is currently unknown. The source of the sample is a study of Graves' ophthalmopathy and Graves' hyperthyroidism. Overall study findings and caveats: As the model predicted ophthalmopathy progression, it achieved a sensitivity of less than 71% and a specificity of 72% to 80%. For separating ophthalmopathy from stable hyperthyroidism, a 13-signature model gave 85% to 90% sensitivity and about 82% specificity.

Germline CDR1 is MNHNS and CDR2 is SASEGT. The length of the CDR3 is 13 residues. The V and J ends lost 7 bases and 2 bases respectively, with 11 bases between them. Transcripts of RNA were the source for amplifying TCR beta CDR3 regions. Following a first-round RT-PCR that used HTBI primers, a second-round multiplex PCR was carried out. One entry per CDR3 protein, called by TCRdb with MiXCR from the multiplex PCR reads. The sample consists of around 1,200,000 distinct CDR3 sequences, less than 45% of them appearing once. The chain employs TRBV6-1 and TRBJ1-1, with TRBD1 as a possible D gene (6 bases). The origin of this receptor is an adult man with Graves' hyperthyroidism. Sequencing used peripheral blood or thyroid tissue (not recorded which). This chain's CDR3 is CASKGGLNTEAFF. DNA for the CDR3: TGTGCCAGCAAGGGGGGACTAAACACTGAAGCTTTCTTT.